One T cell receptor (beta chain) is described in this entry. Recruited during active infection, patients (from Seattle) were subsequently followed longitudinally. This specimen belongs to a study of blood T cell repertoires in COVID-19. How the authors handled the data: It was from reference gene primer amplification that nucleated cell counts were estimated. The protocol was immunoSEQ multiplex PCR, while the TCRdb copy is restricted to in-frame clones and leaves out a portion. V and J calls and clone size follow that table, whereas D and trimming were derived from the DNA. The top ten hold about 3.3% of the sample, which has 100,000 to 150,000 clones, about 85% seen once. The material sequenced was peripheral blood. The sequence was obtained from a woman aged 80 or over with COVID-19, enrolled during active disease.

This chain's CDR3 is CASSFATVGRGGLESTEAFF. The DNA for the CDR3 is TGTGCCAGCAGTTTTGCGACAGTAGGTAGGGGGGGTCTGGAGAGCACTGAAGCTTTCTTT. The chain employs TRBV28 and TRBJ1-1; tentatively, D is TRBD1 (6 bases). Germline V gives CDR1 MDHEN, CDR2 SYDVKM. With 3 bases removed from V and 4 bases from J, the gap between germline ends came to 30 bases. The CDR3 covers 20 residues.